This T cell receptor beta chain derives from a study of T cell clusters in autoimmune cytopenias. As for the study in general: A median age of approximately 60 years and mean of approximately 51 years characterized healthy donor controls.

TRB rearrangements were amplified by touch-down multiplex PCR with mixed TRB-A/B primers. After re-calling the multiplex PCR reads, TCRdb lists one entry per CDR3 protein, DNA absent. Reported are about 4,500 distinct CDR3 sequences; the ten largest clones contain 70%. In germline, CDR1 is SGHVS, CDR2 FNYEAQ. The CDR3 extends over 13 amino acids. Concerning this clonotype itself: Its antigen remains unidentified.

TRB was amplified from about 270 ng of peripheral blood genomic DNA per sample. Notes on the study in general: Primary autoimmune cytopenia patients appeared to lack physiological T cell clusters present in healthy donors.

A further study also used this sample, focusing on T cell repertoires in aging, cancer and after chemotherapy. That work states: Age-matched healthy donors had significantly more diverse, less clonal blood TCR repertoires than untreated cancer patients. Rebound thymic output was suggested by rising median generation probability during chemotherapy in each cancer cohort.

The sequence derives from a human donor in good health. The chain couples TRBV7-6 to TRBJ2-7; TCRdb calls TRBD2, which cannot be checked without DNA. Material for sequencing was peripheral blood. The CDR3 sequence: CASSPGPNYEQYF.